This T cell receptor (beta chain) derives from a study of cytomegalovirus exposure and HLA in healthy donors. The CDR3 totals 14 residues. The V segment lost 4 bases and the J segment 0 bases; nucleotides outside the gene matches: 3. CDR1 and CDR2 (germline): GTSNPN, SVGIG (reference sequence). The PCR employed 60 Vbeta primers together with 13 Jbeta primers. TCRdb's copy holds only in-frame clones and misses some; the assay was immunoSEQ multiplex PCR. The sample has just over 150,000 clones; approximately 85% are singletons. Sequencing was carried out using PBMCs. The chain has TRBV30 and TRBJ1-3, with 7 positions matching TRBD1. The receptor was derived from a man younger than 35 in good health and CMV-seropositive. CDR3 nucleotides: TGTGCCTGGACTAGGGGGCGCTCTGGAAACACCATATATTTT. This gives the protein CAWTRGRSGNTIYF. The full variable domain, its missing parts supplied by reference TRBV30 and TRBJ1-3, is SQTIHQWPATLVQPVGSPLSLECTVEGTSNPNLYWYRQAAGRGLQLLFYSVGIGQISSEVPQNLSASRPQDRQFILSSKKLLLSDSGFYLCAWTRGRSGNTIYFGEGSWLTVV.